The T cell receptor beta chain described here comes from a study of T cells of healthy individuals. TCRdb reprocessed the 5' RACE reads with MiXCR, giving one entry per CDR3 protein. The repertoire holds 60,000 to 75,000 distinct CDR3 sequences, with 15% to 20% as singletons. V was cut by 5 bases and J by 3 bases, with 13 bases left in between. The CDR3 is made up of 13 amino acids. Germline CDR1 is DFQATT and CDR2 is SNEGSKA (reference sequence). This clonotype is labeled as medium-sized. The TCR sequence derives from a human donor in good health. This chain uses TRBV20-1 with TRBJ1-1; D is perhaps TRBD1 (5 bases). The CDR3 loop reads CSAHGLGDTEAFF. CDR3 bases: TGCAGTGCTCATGGGTTGGGGGACACTGAAGCTTTCTTT.